Listed here is a single T cell receptor beta chain. Trimming took 6 bases from V and 0 from J; bases not matched to a gene: 9. Germline V CDR1 and CDR2: KGHSH, LQKENI. This CDR3 comprises 17 residues. The sample is drawn from a study of blood T cell repertoires in COVID-19. Overall study context: Both acute and convalescent COVID-19 samples were obtained from the United States, Italy and Spain. The cDNA or gDNA used as material had been derived from T cells, B-cell-depleted T cells, or PBMCs.

TCRdb's table, derived via immunoSEQ multiplex PCR, lists solely in-frame clones and lacks some. The table has tens of thousands of clones, around 82% seen once. Input material: peripheral blood. The clonotype was recovered from a man aged 45-60 years with active or convalescent COVID-19. The V call is TRBV18, the J call TRBJ1-5; the match to TRBD1 covers 9 bases. The CDR3 sequence: CASSPGQGLYSNQPQHF. Written as DNA, the CDR3 is TGTGCCAGCTCCCCGGGACAGGGACTCTATAGCAATCAGCCCCAGCATTTT.